This T cell receptor (beta chain) was retrieved from a study of T cells in Graves' hyperthyroidism and ophthalmopathy. CDR1 and CDR2 (germline): SGHTA, FQGTGA. The CDR3 spans 13 residues. The V end lost 5 bases, the J end lost 5 bases, and 11 bases lay between the germline ends. This clonotype was counted many times. RNA transcripts served as the template for amplifying TCR beta CDR3 regions. The HTBI primer set drove a first-round RT-PCR of the TCR CDR3. From the multiplex PCR reads, TCRdb called clonotypes with MiXCR, one entry per CDR3 protein. Here the sample spans some 360,000 distinct CDR3 sequences, around 14% being singletons. Graves' hyperthyroidism without ophthalmopathy progression within 18 months was termed stable. Aged 18 to 65, the patients had hyperthyroidism that was newly diagnosed and had lasted under 2 months. Uncontrolled infection, other autoimmune disease, pregnancy or lactation led to exclusion.

The chain combines TRBV7-3 with TRBJ2-3; D perhaps matches TRBD1 (5 bases). The specimen was blood. The origin of this receptor is a woman aged 60-75 years with Graves' hyperthyroidism. The CDR3 DNA sequence: TGTGCCAGCAGCCAACAGGCGGAAGATACGCAGTATTTT. This encodes CASSQQAEDTQYF.